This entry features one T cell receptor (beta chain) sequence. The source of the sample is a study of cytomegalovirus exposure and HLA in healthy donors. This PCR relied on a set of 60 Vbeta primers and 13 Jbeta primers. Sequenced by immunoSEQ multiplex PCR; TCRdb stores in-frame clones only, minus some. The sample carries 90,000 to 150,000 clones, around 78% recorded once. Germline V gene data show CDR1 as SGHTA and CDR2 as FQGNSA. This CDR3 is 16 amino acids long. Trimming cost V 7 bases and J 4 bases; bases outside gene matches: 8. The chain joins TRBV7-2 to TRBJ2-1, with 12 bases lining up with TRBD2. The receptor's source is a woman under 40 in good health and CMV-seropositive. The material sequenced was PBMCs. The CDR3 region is CASTPLAGGGYNEQFF. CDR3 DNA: TGTGCCAGCACCCCACTAGCGGGGGGAGGGTACAATGAGCAGTTCTTC.